The clone carrying this T cell receptor beta chain occurred a few times. Its antigen is still unknown. The record originates from a study of T cell repertoires in cytomegalovirus infection. In the study overall: It was recently identified HLA-C-restricted and well-studied HLA-B-restricted CMV epitopes that the study used. Matching HLA type and CMV infection were both indicated by public TCR beta signatures.

Study-level points and caveats: Dominating the ex vivo response were HLA-C-restricted CMV-specific TCR beta clonotypes. CMV carriers having the relevant HLA were flagged by cumulative public TCR beta family frequency.

Germline V gives CDR1 SGHTA, CDR2 FQGNSA. This CDR3 is 15 amino acids long. V shed 0 bases and J shed 7 bases, with 15 bases lying between them. TCRdb recomputed calls from the reads with MiXCR, one row per CDR3 protein. In the table there are around 430,000 distinct CDR3 sequences, roughly 42% of which are singletons. This rearrangement joins TRBV7-2 to TRBJ1-2, with TRBD1 as a possible D gene (5 bases). This specimen was cultured PBMCs, taken from culture after CMV antigen stimulation. The receptor comes from a human donor in good health (CMV status not recorded). Some clones in this sample may be carry-over from other donors' samples. CDR3 protein: CASSLAVSGIGGYTF. For the CDR3, the DNA is TGTGCCAGCAGCTTAGCGGTTTCAGGGATAGGTGGCTACACCTTC.